Sequencing of this TCR beta chain was carried out in a study of regulatory T cells in long-lasting Graves disease. Study-level points and caveats: Favoring TRBV28, TRBJ1-2 and TRBJ2-5 was a feature seen in persistent disease.

Combining iRepertoire HTBI primers with Arm-PCR of CDR3 regions, the authors built TCR beta libraries. MiXCR, run by TCRdb on the multiplex PCR reads, gives a single entry per CDR3 protein. The data contain hundreds of thousands of distinct CDR3 sequences, about 13% of them singletons. For this clonotype: Its antigen is not identified.

The J segment lost 9 bases and the V segment lost 0 bases, leaving 4 bases of the junction unmatched. Germline values: CDR1 SGDLS, CDR2 YYNGEE. This CDR3 has 15 residues. Time point reported: newly diagnosed GD, antithyroid drugs for less than 3 months. Isolated PBMC RNA provided the starting material for the TCR library. Graves' disease diagnosis followed American Thyroid Association guidelines. These same data were also listed under a study on T cells in Graves' hyperthyroidism and ophthalmopathy. Per that study: Thyroid ultrasound, orbital computed tomography, clinical symptoms, and serum thyroxine and TRAb underpinned diagnoses.

The sequence was collected from a man aged 25-45 years with Graves disease. V gene TRBV9 combines with J gene TRBJ1-6; 9 bases fit TRBD1. The starting material was peripheral blood mononuclear cells (PBMCs), obtained at new diagnosis, from a patient treated with antithyroid drugs. The CDR3 loop is CASSVEGTGSSPLHF. The CDR3 DNA reads TGTGCCAGCAGCGTAGAAGGGACAGGGAGTTCACCCCTCCACTTT.